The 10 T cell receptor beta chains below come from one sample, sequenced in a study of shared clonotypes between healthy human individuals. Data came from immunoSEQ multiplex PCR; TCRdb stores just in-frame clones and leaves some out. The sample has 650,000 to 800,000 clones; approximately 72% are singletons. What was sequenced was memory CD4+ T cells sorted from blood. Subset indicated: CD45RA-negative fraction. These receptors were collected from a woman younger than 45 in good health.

The CDR3 protein is CASSPSPGAGGSETQYF. For the CDR3, the DNA is TGTGCCAGCAGCCCCTCTCCCGGGGCAGGGGGTTCAGAGACCCAGTACTTC. The J gene is TRBJ2-5, the V gene TRBV9, with 7 bases identical to TRBD1. V lost 4 bases and J lost 4; bases outside the gene matches: 16. Germline values: CDR1 SGDLS, CDR2 YYNGEE. The CDR3 has 17 residues.

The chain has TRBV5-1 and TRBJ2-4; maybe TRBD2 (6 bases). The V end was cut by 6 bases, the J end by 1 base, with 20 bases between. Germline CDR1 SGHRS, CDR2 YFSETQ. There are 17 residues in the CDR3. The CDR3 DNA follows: TGCGCCAGCAATATTGGGGACGGGAGAGGGGCCAAAAACATTCAGTACTTC. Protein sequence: CASNIGDGRGAKNIQYF.

CDR3: CASSFFQGQRDYEQYF. CDR3 nucleotides: TGTGCCAGCAGTTTTTTTCAGGGACAGAGAGACTACGAGCAGTACTTC. The chain couples TRBV6-6 to TRBJ2-7; 7 positions match TRBD1. The CDR3 consists of 16 residues. Germline loops: CDR1 MNHNY, CDR2 SVGAGI (reference sequence). Trimming took 4 bases from V and 3 from J; bases not matched to a gene: 12.

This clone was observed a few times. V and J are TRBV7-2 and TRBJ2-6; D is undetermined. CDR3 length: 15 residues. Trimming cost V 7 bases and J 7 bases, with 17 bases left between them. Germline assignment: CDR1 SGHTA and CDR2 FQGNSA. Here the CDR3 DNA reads TGTGCCAGCATCCCCGGACCGAGCCGTGCCAACGTCCTGACTTTC. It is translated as CASIPGPSRANVLTF. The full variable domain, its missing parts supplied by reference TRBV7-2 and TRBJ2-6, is GAGVSQSPSNKVTEKGKDVELRCDPISGHTALYWYRQSLGQGLEFLIYFQGNSAPDKSGLPSDRFSAERTGGSVSTLTIQRTQQEDSAVYLCASIPGPSRANVLTFGAGSRLTVL.

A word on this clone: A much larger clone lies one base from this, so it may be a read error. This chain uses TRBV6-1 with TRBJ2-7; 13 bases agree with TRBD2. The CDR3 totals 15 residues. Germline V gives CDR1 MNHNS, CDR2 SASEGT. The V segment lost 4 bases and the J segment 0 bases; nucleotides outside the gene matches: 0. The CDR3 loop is CASSGTSGSSYEQYF. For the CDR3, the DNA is TGTGCCAGCAGTGGGACTAGCGGGAGCTCCTACGAGCAGTACTTC.

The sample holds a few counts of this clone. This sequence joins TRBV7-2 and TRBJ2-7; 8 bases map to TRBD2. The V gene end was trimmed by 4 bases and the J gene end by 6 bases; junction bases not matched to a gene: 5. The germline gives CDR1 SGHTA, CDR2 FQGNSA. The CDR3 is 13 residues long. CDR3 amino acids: CASSWLAGTEQYF. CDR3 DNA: TGTGCCAGCAGCTGGTTAGCGGGAACCGAGCAGTACTTC.

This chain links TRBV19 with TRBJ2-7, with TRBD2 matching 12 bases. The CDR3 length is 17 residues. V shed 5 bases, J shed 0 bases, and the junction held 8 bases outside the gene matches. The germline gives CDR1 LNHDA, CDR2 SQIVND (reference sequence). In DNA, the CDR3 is TGTGCCAGTAGTTATGGGACTAGCGGGCTGAGCTCCTACGAGCAGTACTTC. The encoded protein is CASSYGTSGLSSYEQYF.

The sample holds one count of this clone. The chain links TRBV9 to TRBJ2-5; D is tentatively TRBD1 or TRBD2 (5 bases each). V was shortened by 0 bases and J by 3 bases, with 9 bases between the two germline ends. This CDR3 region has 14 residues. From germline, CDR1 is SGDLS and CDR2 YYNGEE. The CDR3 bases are TGTGCCAGCAGCGTAGCTCTGGGGGAAGAGACCCAGTACTTC. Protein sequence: CASSVALGEETQYF. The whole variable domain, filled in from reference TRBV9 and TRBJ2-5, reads DSGVTQTPKHLITATGQRVTLRCSPRSGDLSVYWYQQSLDQGLQFLIQYYNGEERAKGNILERFSAQQFPDLHSELNLSSLELGDSALYFCASSVALGEETQYFGPGTRLLVL.

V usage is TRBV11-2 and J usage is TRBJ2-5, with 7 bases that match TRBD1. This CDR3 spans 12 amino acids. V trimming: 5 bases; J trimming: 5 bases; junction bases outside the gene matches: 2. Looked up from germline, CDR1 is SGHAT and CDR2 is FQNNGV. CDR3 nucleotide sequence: TGTGCCAGCAGCATACAGGGGGAGACCCAGTACTTC. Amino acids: CASSIQGETQYF.

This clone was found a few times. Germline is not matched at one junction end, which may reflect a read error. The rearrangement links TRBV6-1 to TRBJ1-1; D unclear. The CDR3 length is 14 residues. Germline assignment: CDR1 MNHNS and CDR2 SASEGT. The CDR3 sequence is CASSPTQPNAEAFF. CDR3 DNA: TGTGCCAGCAGCCCTACCCAACCGAACGCTGAAGCTTTCTTT.